Included here is one T cell receptor beta chain sequence, with context. Its target is not known. Primers for the PCR totalled 60 Vbeta and 13 Jbeta. TCRdb's table, derived via immunoSEQ multiplex PCR, lists solely in-frame clones and lacks some. This table has roughly 200,000 clones, roughly 85% appearing once. The data were obtained in a study of cytomegalovirus exposure and HLA in healthy donors. As for the study in general: The Caucasian-associated ancestry cluster held more than 80% of approximately 400 genotyped donors.

Study-wide findings and caveats: Another analysis was done later, and it associated approximately 17,000 TCR beta sequences with HLA alleles at 0.05 false discovery rate. Later analysis showed most CMV-associated TCR beta chains appearing HLA-restricted.

Germline-derived CDR1 and CDR2 are LGHNA and YSLEER. This CDR3 spans 16 amino acids. Unmatched junction bases numbered 7, after V lost 1 base and J lost 3 bases. The sequence was obtained from a woman under 30 in good health and CMV-seronegative. V usage is TRBV4-3 and J usage is TRBJ2-7, with 9 bases fitting TRBD1. The material sequenced was PBMCs. The CDR3, as DNA: TGCGCCAGCAGCCAAGGACGGGACAGGGCGGGCTACGAGCAGTACTTC. This codes for CASSQGRDRAGYEQYF.